Below are 4 T cell receptor beta chains sequenced from a single sample in a study of blood T cells in healthy people across ages. Together with a sample-barcoded 5' primer, a J-beta primer mix was included in a second PCR lasting about 7 to 11 cycles. TCRdb used MiXCR to reprocess the 5' RACE reads, holding one entry per CDR3 protein. The sample has 1.4 million to 1.5 million distinct CDR3 sequences, roughly 40% seen once; the top ten hold approximately 7.9%. The specimen sequenced was blood. The receptors were sampled from a woman under 30 in good health.

V and J are TRBV13 and TRBJ2-1; 9 positions agree with TRBD1. V shed 5 bases and J 8 bases; nucleotides not matched to a gene: 10. Germline values: CDR1 PRHDT, CDR2 FYEKMQ (reference sequence). The CDR3 is 15 amino acids. Here the CDR3 DNA reads TGTGCCAGCAGCCGGGGGACAGGGATACTGGATGAGCAGTTCTTC. As protein: CASSRGTGILDEQFF.

This clonotype appeared a few times. The CDR3 DNA sequence: TGCGCCAGCAGTTCGGCGGACTTAGTCTACAATGAGCAGTACTTC. Amino acids: CASSSADLVYNEQYF. The chain carries TRBV4-1 and TRBJ2-7, with TRBD2 as a possible D gene (5 bases). Germline CDR1 is MGHRA and CDR2 is YSYEKL. The CDR3 has 15 residues. Trimming pared 6 bases from V and 7 bases from J, leaving 22 bases between.

Of note for this clonotype: Germline is not matched at one junction end, which may reflect a read error. The V gene is TRBV28, the J gene TRBJ2-4, with TRBD2 matching over 12 bases. The J call may be incorrect, as the DNA end agrees better with TRBJ2-7. This CDR3 is built from 15 residues. Germline V gene lookup returns CDR1 MDHEN and CDR2 SYDVKM. CDR3: CANSRTSGANYEQYF. The CDR3 DNA reads as TGTGCCAACAGTCGGACTAGCGGGGCGAACTACGAGCAGTACTTC.

This clonotype has just a few counts. This chain uses TRBV13 with TRBJ2-1; 8 bases map to TRBD2. The CDR3 is 17 amino acids. V shed 5 bases and J 4 bases; nucleotides not matched to a gene: 13. Germline CDR1 and CDR2: PRHDT and FYEKMQ (reference sequence). This chain's CDR3 is CASSLEPLAGPYNEQFF. CDR3 nucleotides: TGTGCCAGCAGCCTAGAGCCCTTAGCGGGGCCTTACAATGAGCAGTTCTTC.